Listed here is a single T cell receptor (beta chain). CDR3 length equals 16 residues. Trimming cost V 1 base and J 11 bases, with 23 bases left between them. The germline CDR1 and CDR2 sequences are KGHSH and LQKENI. With a J-beta primer mix and a sample-barcoded 5' primer, a second PCR ran roughly 6 to 11 cycles. MiXCR was run by TCRdb on the 5' RACE reads, yielding one entry per CDR3 protein. The profile covers 1.4 million or so distinct CDR3 sequences, with less than 45% appearing a single time and about 4% taken by the ten largest. The sample originates from a study of blood T cells in healthy people across ages.

The TCR sequence derives from a woman younger than 30 in good health. The gene calls are TRBV18 and TRBJ2-5; TRBD1 or TRBD2 may be the D gene (5 bases each). The sequencing sample was made of blood. CDR3 amino acids: CASSPLGPRSYNEQYF. The CDR3 region has the DNA TGTGCCAGCTCACCACTGGGACCCCGCTCCTACAATGAGCAGTACTTC.